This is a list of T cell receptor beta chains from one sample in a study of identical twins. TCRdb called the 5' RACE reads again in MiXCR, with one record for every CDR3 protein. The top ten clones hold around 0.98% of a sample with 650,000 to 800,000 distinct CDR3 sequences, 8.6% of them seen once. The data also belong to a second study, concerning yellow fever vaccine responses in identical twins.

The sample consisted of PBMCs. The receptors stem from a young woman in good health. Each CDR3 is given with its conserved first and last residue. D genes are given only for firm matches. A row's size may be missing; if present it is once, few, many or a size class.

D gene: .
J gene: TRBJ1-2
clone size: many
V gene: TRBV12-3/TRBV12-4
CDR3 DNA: TGTGCCAGCAGTTTAGAGCAGGGTACTTATGGCTACACCTTC
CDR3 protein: CASSLEQGTYGYTF

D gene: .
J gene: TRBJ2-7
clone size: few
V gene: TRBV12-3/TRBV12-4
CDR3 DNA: TGTGCCAGCAGTAATAAGTACGAGCAGTACTTC
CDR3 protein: CASSNKYEQYF

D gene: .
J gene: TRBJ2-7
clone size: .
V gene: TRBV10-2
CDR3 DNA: TGCGCCAGCAGATCCTCAGGGGCCCGGACCTACGAGCAGTACTTC
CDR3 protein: CASRSSGARTYEQYF

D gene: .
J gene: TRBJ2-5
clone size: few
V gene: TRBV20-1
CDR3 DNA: TGCAGTGCTACTCCACTATCGACGCAAGAGACCCAGTACTTC
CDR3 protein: CSATPLSTQETQYF

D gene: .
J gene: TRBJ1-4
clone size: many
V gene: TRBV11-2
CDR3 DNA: TGTGCCAGCAGCCGACTACAGGGAATCAATGAAAAACTGTTTTTT
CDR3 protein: CASSRLQGINEKLFF

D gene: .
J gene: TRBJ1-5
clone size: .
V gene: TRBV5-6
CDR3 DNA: TGTGCCAGCAGCCCGTGGGGGGAAGATCAGCCCCAGCATTTT
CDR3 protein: CASSPWGEDQPQHF

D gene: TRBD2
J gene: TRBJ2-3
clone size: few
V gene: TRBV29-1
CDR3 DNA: TGCAGCGTGGTACCGGGACTAGCGGGACTAGGTACGCAGTATTTT
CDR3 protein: CSVVPGLAGLGTQYF

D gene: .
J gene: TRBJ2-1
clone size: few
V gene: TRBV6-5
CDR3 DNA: TGTGCCAGCAGTTTCATGGATGAGCAGTTCTTC
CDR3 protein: CASSFMDEQFF

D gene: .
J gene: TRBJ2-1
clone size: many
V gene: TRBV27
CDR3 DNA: TGTGCCAGCAGTTTGACGGCAAACAATGAGCAGTTCTTC
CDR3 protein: CASSLTANNEQFF

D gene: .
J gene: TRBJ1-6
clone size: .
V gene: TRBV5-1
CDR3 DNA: TGCGCCAGCAGCTTGGCAGGGAGGCGGTATTCACCCCTCCACTTT
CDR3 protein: CASSLAGRRYSPLHF

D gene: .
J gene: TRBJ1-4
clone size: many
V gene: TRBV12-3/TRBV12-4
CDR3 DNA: TGTGCCAGCAGTTTAGGAGGGGGGAATGAAAAACTGTTTTTT
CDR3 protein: CASSLGGGNEKLFF

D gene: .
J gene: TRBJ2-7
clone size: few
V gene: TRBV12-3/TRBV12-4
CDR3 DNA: TGTGCCAGCAGTCCCCAGGTCGGGGGTTACGAGCAGTACTTC
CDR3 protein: CASSPQVGGYEQYF

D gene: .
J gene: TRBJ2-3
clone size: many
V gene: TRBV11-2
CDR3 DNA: TGTGCCAGCAGCCCAGGGAGTAGCACAGATACGCAGTATTTT
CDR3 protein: CASSPGSSTDTQYF

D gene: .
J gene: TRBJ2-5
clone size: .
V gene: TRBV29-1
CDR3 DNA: TGCAGCGCACAGGTATTGGAGAGGGAGACCCAGTACTTC
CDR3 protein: CSAQVLERETQYF

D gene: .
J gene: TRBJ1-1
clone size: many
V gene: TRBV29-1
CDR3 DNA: TGCAGCGCACAAGGGACCTTGAACACTGAAGCTTTCTTT
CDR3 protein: CSAQGTLNTEAFF

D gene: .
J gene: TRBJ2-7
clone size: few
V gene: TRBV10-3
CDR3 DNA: TGTGCCATCAGTGAGTGGGACTTCGGCAGCTCCTACGAGCAGTACTTC
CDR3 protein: CAISEWDFGSSYEQYF

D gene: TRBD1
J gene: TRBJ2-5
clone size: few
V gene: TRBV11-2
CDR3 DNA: TGTGCCAGCAGCTTCCCCGGACAGGGGGAGAAGACCCAGTACTTC
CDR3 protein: CASSFPGQGEKTQYF

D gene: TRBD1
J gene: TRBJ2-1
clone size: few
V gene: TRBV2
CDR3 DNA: TGTGCCAGCAGCAGGACAGGCGACGCCTACAATGAGCAGTTCTTC
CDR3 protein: CASSRTGDAYNEQFF

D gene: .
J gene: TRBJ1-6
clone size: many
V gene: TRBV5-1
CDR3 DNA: TGCGCCAGCAGCTCTCCGGGACAAGGGGTTTCACCCCTCCACTTT
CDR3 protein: CASSSPGQGVSPLHF

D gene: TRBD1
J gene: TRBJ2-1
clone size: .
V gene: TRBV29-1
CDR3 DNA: TGCAGCGCAGACAGGGTGGGCAATGAGCAGTTCTTC
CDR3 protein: CSADRVGNEQFF

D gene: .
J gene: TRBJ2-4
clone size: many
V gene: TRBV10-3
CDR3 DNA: TGTGCCATCAGTGAGTCCTTCTCTGGGGCCAAAAACATTCAGTACTTC
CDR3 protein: CAISESFSGAKNIQYF

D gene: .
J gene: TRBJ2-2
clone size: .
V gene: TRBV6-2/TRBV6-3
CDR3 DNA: TGTGCCAGCAGTTACTTACTAACCACCGGGGAGCTGTTTTTT
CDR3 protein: CASSYLLTTGELFF

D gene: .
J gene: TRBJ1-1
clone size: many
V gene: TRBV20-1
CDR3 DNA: TGCAGTGCTAGAACGACACACCCGAACACTGAAGCTTTCTTT
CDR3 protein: CSARTTHPNTEAFF

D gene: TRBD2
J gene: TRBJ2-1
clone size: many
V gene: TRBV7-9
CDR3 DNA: TGTGCCAGCAGCTTAGCTAGCGGGGTATACAATGAGCAGTTCTTC
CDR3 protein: CASSLASGVYNEQFF

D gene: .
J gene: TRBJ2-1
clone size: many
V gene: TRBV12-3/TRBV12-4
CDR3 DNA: TGTGCCAGCGGTATAAGCTCCTACAATGAGCAGTTCTTC
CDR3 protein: CASGISSYNEQFF

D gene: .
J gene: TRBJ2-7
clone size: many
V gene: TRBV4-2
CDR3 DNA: TGTGCCAGCAGCCAAGCGCAGACTAGTTCCTACGAGCAGTACTTC
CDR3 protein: CASSQAQTSSYEQYF

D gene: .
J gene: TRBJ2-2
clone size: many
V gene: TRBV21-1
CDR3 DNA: TGTGCCAGCAGCAAAGAGAGGGGAGTGGATAACACCGGGGAGCTGTTTTTT
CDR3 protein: CASSKERGVDNTGELFF

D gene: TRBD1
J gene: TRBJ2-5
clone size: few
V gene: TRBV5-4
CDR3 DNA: TGTGCCAGCAGCTTGGGGACAGGGGGGGAGGAGACCCAGTACTTC
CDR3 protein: CASSLGTGGEETQYF

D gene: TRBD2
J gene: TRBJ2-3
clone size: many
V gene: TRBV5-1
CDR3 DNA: TGCGCCAGCAGCTTGGATATCAGAGCGGGAGTGATAGATACGCAGTATTTT
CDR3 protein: CASSLDIRAGVIDTQYF

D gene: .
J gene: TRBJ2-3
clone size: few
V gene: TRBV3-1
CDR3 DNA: TGTGCCAGCAGCCTCTCTTGGGACCGAACCGATACGCAGTATTTT
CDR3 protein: CASSLSWDRTDTQYF

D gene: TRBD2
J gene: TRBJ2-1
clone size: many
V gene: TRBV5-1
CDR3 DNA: TGCGCCAGCAGCGGCGGACTAGCGGATGAGCAGTTCTTC
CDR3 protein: CASSGGLADEQFF

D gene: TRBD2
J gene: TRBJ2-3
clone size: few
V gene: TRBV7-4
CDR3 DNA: TGTGCCAGCAGCTTAGGGGCTAGCGGCCCAGATACGCAGTATTTT
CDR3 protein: CASSLGASGPDTQYF

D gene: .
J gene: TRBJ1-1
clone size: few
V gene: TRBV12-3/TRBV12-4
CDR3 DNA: TGTGCCAGCAGTTTAATCCCAGGGGCGGGTACTGAAGCTTTCTTT
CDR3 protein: CASSLIPGAGTEAFF

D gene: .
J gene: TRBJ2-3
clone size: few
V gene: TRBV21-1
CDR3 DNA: TGTGCCAGCAGCAAAGAGGGTAGCTCGGGGGGCTGCACAGATACGCAGTATTTT
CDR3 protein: CASSKEGSSGGCTDTQYF

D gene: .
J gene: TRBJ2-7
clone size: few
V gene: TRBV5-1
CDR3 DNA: TGCGCCAGCAGCTTGGGTGGCCTAGAAAACGAGCAGTACTTC
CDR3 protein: CASSLGGLENEQYF

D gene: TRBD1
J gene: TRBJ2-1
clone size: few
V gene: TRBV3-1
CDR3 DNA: TGTGCCAGCAGCCAAGAGCCACCGGGACAGGGAGAGTTCTTC
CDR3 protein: CASSQEPPGQGEFF

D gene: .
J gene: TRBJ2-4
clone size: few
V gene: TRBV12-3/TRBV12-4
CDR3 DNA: TGTGCCAGCAGTGAATACAGGGAAAAGGGCATTCAGTACTTC
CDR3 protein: CASSEYREKGIQYF

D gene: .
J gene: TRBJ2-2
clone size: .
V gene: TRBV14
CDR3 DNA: TGTGCCAGCAGCCAAGTCGACAGGTCAAACACCGGGGAGCTGTTTTTT
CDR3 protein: CASSQVDRSNTGELFF

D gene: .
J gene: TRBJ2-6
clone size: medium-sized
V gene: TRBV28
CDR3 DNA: TGTGCCAGCAGCCCCCGAATCTCTGGGGCCAACGTCCTGACTTTC
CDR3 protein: CASSPRISGANVLTF

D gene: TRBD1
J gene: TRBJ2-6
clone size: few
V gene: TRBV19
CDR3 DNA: TGTGCCAGTAGTACTCGGACAGGACCAACCGGGGCCAACGTCCTGACTTTC
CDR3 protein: CASSTRTGPTGANVLTF

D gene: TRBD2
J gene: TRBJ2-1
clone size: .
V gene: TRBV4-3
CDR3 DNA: TGCGCCAGCAGCCAAGAGGGACTAGCGAGTTTCAATGAGCAGTTCTTC
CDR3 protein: CASSQEGLASFNEQFF

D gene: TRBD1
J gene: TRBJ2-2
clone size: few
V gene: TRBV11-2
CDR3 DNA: TGTGCCAGCAGCGCGTCCGGGACAGGGGGCGCGATGACCGGGGAGCTGTTTTTT
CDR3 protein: CASSASGTGGAMTGELFF

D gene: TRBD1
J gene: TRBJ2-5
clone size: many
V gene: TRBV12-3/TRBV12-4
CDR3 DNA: TGTGCCAGCACTGAAGGACAGGGAGGCTTGGAGACCCAGTACTTC
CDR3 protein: CASTEGQGGLETQYF

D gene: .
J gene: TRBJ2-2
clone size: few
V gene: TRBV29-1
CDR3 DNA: TGCAGCGCCACTGGACCGGACGCGAACACCGGGGAGCTGTTTTTT
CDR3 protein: CSATGPDANTGELFF

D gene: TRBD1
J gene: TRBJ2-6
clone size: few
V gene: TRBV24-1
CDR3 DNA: TGTGCCACCAGACCCAACCGGGACAGATTCTCTGGGGCCAACGTCCTGACTTTC
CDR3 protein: CATRPNRDRFSGANVLTF

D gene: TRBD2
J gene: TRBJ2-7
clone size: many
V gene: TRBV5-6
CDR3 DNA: TGTGCCAGCAGCCGGCGCGTGACTAGCGGGAGTAGTAAGCTCTACGAGCAGTACTTC
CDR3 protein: CASSRRVTSGSSKLYEQYF

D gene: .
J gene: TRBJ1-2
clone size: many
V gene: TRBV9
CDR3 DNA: TGTGCCAGCAGCGTAGCGGACGGAACATATGGCTACACCTTC
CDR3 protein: CASSVADGTYGYTF

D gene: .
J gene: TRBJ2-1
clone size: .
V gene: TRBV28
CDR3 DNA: TGTGCCAGCCTGAGGGACCGATACAATGAGCAGTTCTTC
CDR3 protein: CASLRDRYNEQFF

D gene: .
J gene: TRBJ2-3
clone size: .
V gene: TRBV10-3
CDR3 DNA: TGTGCCATCAGTGAGTCCGTACACATTAGGACGACAGATACGCAGTATTTT
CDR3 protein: CAISESVHIRTTDTQYF

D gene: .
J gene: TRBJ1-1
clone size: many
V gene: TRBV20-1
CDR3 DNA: TGCAGTGCTAGCCCCCTGGCAGGGGCGAACACTGAAGCTTTCTTT
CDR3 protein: CSASPLAGANTEAFF

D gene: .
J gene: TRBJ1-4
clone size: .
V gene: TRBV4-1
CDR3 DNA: TGCGCCAGCAGCTTGTTGGGCGGGGGTGAAAAACTGTTTTTT
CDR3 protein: CASSLLGGGEKLFF

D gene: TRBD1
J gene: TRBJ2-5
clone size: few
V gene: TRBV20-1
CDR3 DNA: TGCAGTGCTAGAGATGGTTTTCAGGGGGCAAAGGAGACCCAGTACTTC
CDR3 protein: CSARDGFQGAKETQYF